A selection of T cell receptor beta chains follows, all from one sample in a study of Ad26.COV2.S vaccination and SARS-CoV-2 variants. Some clones are missing from TCRdb's copy, which holds only in-frame ones; the method was immunoSEQ multiplex PCR. The sample consists of roughly 140,000 clones, roughly 90% of them appearing once. The sample in question was peripheral blood, obtained after recovery from COVID-19. All receptors come from a human donor who had recovered from COVID-19. Both conserved end residues are part of each CDR3. The D gene is left open where the match is weak. Part of the rows lack a size; the others show once, few, many or a class for expanded clones.

D gene: .; clone size: .; J gene: TRBJ2-3; V gene: TRBV2; CDR3 protein: CASSTTRPTQYF; CDR3 DNA: TGTGCCAGCAGTACGACTCGGCCGACGCAGTATTTT
D gene: TRBD2; clone size: .; J gene: TRBJ2-3; V gene: TRBV11-2; CDR3 protein: CASSFPSGGLSTDTQYF; CDR3 DNA: TGTGCCAGCAGCTTCCCTAGCGGGGGGCTTAGCACAGATACGCAGTATTTT
D gene: .; clone size: .; J gene: TRBJ2-7; V gene: TRBV28; CDR3 protein: CASTRRGEFYEQYF; CDR3 DNA: TGTGCCAGCACCAGGAGGGGGGAATTCTACGAGCAGTACTTC
D gene: .; clone size: .; J gene: TRBJ2-5; V gene: TRBV5-8; CDR3 protein: CASSFGQIKNQETQYF; CDR3 DNA: TGTGCCAGCAGCTTTGGACAGATCAAGAACCAAGAGACCCAGTACTTC
D gene: TRBD1; clone size: .; J gene: TRBJ1-2; V gene: TRBV6-5; CDR3 protein: CASRSQGYYGYTF; CDR3 DNA: TGTGCCAGCAGGTCACAGGGGTACTATGGCTACACCTTC
D gene: TRBD2; clone size: few; J gene: TRBJ2-5; V gene: TRBV4-2; CDR3 protein: CASSQEGGGARETQYF; CDR3 DNA: TGTGCCAGCAGCCAAGAAGGCGGGGGGGCCCGGGAGACCCAGTACTTC
D gene: TRBD1; clone size: .; J gene: TRBJ2-3; V gene: TRBV7-9; CDR3 protein: CASSLGQGGGDTQYF; CDR3 DNA: TGTGCCAGCAGCTTGGGACAGGGTGGGGGAGATACGCAGTATTTT
D gene: .; clone size: .; J gene: TRBJ2-1; V gene: TRBV6-5; CDR3 protein: CASSYSRGRGDEQFF; CDR3 DNA: TGTGCCAGCAGTTACTCTAGGGGGCGCGGGGATGAGCAGTTCTTC
D gene: .; clone size: .; J gene: TRBJ2-1; V gene: TRBV5-8; CDR3 protein: CATSSGSSYNEQFF; CDR3 DNA: TGTGCCACCTCCTCGGGGAGCTCCTACAATGAGCAGTTCTTC
D gene: .; clone size: once; J gene: TRBJ2-1; V gene: TRBV7-2; CDR3 protein: CASSPRLQGNEQFF; CDR3 DNA: TGTGCCAGCAGCCCACGACTGCAAGGCAATGAGCAGTTCTTC
D gene: .; clone size: .; J gene: TRBJ1-4; V gene: TRBV5-6; CDR3 protein: CASSLEDSWDNEKLFF; CDR3 DNA: TGTGCCAGCAGCTTGGAAGATTCATGGGATAATGAAAAACTGTTTTTT
D gene: .; clone size: .; J gene: TRBJ2-7; V gene: TRBV27; CDR3 protein: CASSFGIDYEQYF; CDR3 DNA: TGTGCCAGCAGTTTTGGAATAGACTACGAGCAGTACTTC
D gene: .; clone size: .; J gene: TRBJ1-1; V gene: TRBV7-9; CDR3 protein: CASARGEANTEAFF; CDR3 DNA: TGTGCCAGCGCCCGGGGGGAAGCGAACACTGAAGCTTTCTTT
D gene: TRBD2; clone size: .; J gene: TRBJ2-7; V gene: TRBV4-2; CDR3 protein: CASSKEEGGWYEQYF; CDR3 DNA: TGTGCCAGCAGCAAAGAGGAGGGAGGGTGGTACGAGCAGTACTTC
D gene: TRBD2; clone size: .; J gene: TRBJ2-1; V gene: TRBV7-9; CDR3 protein: CASRLAGGNEQFF; CDR3 DNA: TGTGCCAGCAGGCTAGCGGGGGGCAATGAGCAGTTCTTC
D gene: TRBD2; clone size: .; J gene: TRBJ2-1; V gene: TRBV28; CDR3 protein: CASSLFLSGGAIGEQFF; CDR3 DNA: TGTGCCAGCAGTTTATTCCTTAGCGGGGGGGCCATCGGTGAGCAGTTCTTC
D gene: .; clone size: .; J gene: TRBJ2-1; V gene: TRBV12-3/TRBV12-4; CDR3 protein: CASSSLHNEQFF; CDR3 DNA: TGTGCCAGCAGTTCATTGCACAATGAGCAGTTCTTC
D gene: .; clone size: .; J gene: TRBJ2-3; V gene: TRBV27; CDR3 protein: CANNQGSDTDTQYF; CDR3 DNA: TGTGCCAACAACCAGGGGAGCGACACAGATACGCAGTATTTT
D gene: .; clone size: .; J gene: TRBJ1-2; V gene: TRBV28; CDR3 protein: CASSPKRYGYTF; CDR3 DNA: TGTGCCAGCAGCCCGAAACGCTATGGCTACACCTTC
D gene: .; clone size: .; J gene: TRBJ1-2; V gene: TRBV6-5; CDR3 protein: CASSYGAYGYTF; CDR3 DNA: TGTGCCAGCAGTTATGGGGCCTATGGCTACACCTTC
D gene: TRBD2; clone size: once; J gene: TRBJ2-7; V gene: TRBV4-3; CDR3 protein: CASSQALAGVGHEQYF; CDR3 DNA: TGCGCCAGCAGCCAGGCACTAGCGGGGGTGGGGCACGAGCAGTACTTC
D gene: TRBD1; clone size: .; J gene: TRBJ1-1; V gene: TRBV6-6; CDR3 protein: CASSNTGTANEAFF; CDR3 DNA: TGTGCCAGCAGCAACACAGGGACAGCCAATGAAGCTTTCTTT
D gene: .; clone size: .; J gene: TRBJ1-5; V gene: TRBV28; CDR3 protein: CASSLLQGNQPQHF; CDR3 DNA: TGTGCCAGCAGTTTATTGCAGGGTAATCAGCCCCAGCATTTT
D gene: .; clone size: few; J gene: TRBJ1-4; V gene: TRBV19; CDR3 protein: CASSIGGGPEKLFF; CDR3 DNA: TGTGCCAGTAGTATTGGAGGCGGACCCGAAAAACTGTTTTTT
D gene: TRBD1; clone size: .; J gene: TRBJ2-4; V gene: TRBV10-3; CDR3 protein: CAISGRQGAHFFLNIQYF; CDR3 DNA: TGTGCCATCAGTGGTAGACAGGGGGCCCACTTCTTTCTAAACATTCAGTACTTC
D gene: TRBD1; clone size: .; J gene: TRBJ1-1; V gene: TRBV12-3/TRBV12-4; CDR3 protein: CASRTGGRAEAFF; CDR3 DNA: TGTGCCAGCAGGACAGGGGGCAGAGCTGAAGCTTTCTTT
D gene: .; clone size: .; J gene: TRBJ1-1; V gene: TRBV9; CDR3 protein: CASSTGHTEAFF; CDR3 DNA: TGTGCCAGCAGCACAGGGCACACTGAAGCTTTCTTT
D gene: .; clone size: .; J gene: TRBJ1-1; V gene: TRBV27; CDR3 protein: CASSSQGLNTEAFF; CDR3 DNA: TGTGCCAGCAGTTCACAGGGCTTGAACACTGAAGCTTTCTTT
D gene: .; clone size: .; J gene: TRBJ2-3; V gene: TRBV12-3/TRBV12-4; CDR3 protein: CASSLGDTQYF; CDR3 DNA: TGTGCCAGCAGTCTAGGGGATACGCAGTATTTT
D gene: .; clone size: .; J gene: TRBJ2-1; V gene: TRBV28; CDR3 protein: CASSLTGSVSYNEQFF; CDR3 DNA: TGTGCCAGCAGTTTAACGGGTTCTGTTTCCTACAATGAGCAGTTCTTC
D gene: .; clone size: .; J gene: TRBJ1-1; V gene: TRBV6-5; CDR3 protein: CATLEATEAFF; CDR3 DNA: TGTGCCACCTTGGAGGCCACTGAAGCTTTCTTT
D gene: .; clone size: .; J gene: TRBJ2-3; V gene: TRBV7-2; CDR3 protein: CASSLYVDTQYF; CDR3 DNA: TGTGCCAGCAGCTTGTATGTGGATACGCAGTATTTT
D gene: .; clone size: .; J gene: TRBJ1-3; V gene: TRBV4-1; CDR3 protein: CASSHSTGQGNPSGNTIYF; CDR3 DNA: TGCGCCAGCAGCCATTCAACAGGGCAGGGGAACCCCTCTGGAAACACCATATATTTT
D gene: .; clone size: .; J gene: TRBJ1-1; V gene: TRBV5-4; CDR3 protein: CASSGGGQSHTEAFF; CDR3 DNA: TGTGCCAGCAGCGGAGGTGGACAGTCACACACTGAAGCTTTCTTT
D gene: .; clone size: once; J gene: TRBJ1-6; V gene: TRBV7-9; CDR3 protein: CASSLEVNSPLHF; CDR3 DNA: TGTGCCAGCAGCTTAGAGGTTAATTCACCCCTCCACTTT
D gene: TRBD1; clone size: .; J gene: TRBJ1-2; V gene: TRBV3-1/TRBV3-2; CDR3 protein: CASSRQGIYGYTF; CDR3 DNA: TGTGCCAGCAGCCGACAGGGAATTTATGGCTACACCTTC
D gene: TRBD2; clone size: once; J gene: TRBJ2-3; V gene: TRBV9; CDR3 protein: CASSVAHSWGGDTQYF; CDR3 DNA: TGTGCCAGCAGCGTAGCCCACTCCTGGGGGGGGGATACGCAGTATTTT
D gene: .; clone size: .; J gene: TRBJ1-1; V gene: TRBV7-9; CDR3 protein: CASSRDSSQAFF; CDR3 DNA: TGTGCCAGCAGCCGTGACAGTAGTCAAGCTTTCTTT
D gene: .; clone size: .; J gene: TRBJ2-7; V gene: TRBV28; CDR3 protein: CASKSEYEQYF; CDR3 DNA: TGTGCCAGCAAGTCCGAGTACGAGCAGTACTTC
D gene: .; clone size: once; J gene: TRBJ2-5; V gene: TRBV21-1; CDR3 protein: CASSLLPGLAGGRKETQYF; CDR3 DNA: TGTGCCAGCAGCCTCCTCCCCGGACTAGCGGGGGGCCGGAAAGAGACCCAGTACTTC
D gene: .; clone size: .; J gene: TRBJ2-5; V gene: TRBV6-5; CDR3 protein: CASSYSGRSKETQYF; CDR3 DNA: TGTGCCAGCAGTTACTCAGGCAGAAGCAAGGAGACCCAGTACTTC
D gene: .; clone size: .; J gene: TRBJ1-5; V gene: TRBV19; CDR3 protein: CASSIDNVGNQPQHF; CDR3 DNA: TGTGCCAGTAGTATAGATAATGTTGGCAATCAGCCCCAGCATTTT
D gene: .; clone size: .; J gene: TRBJ1-2; V gene: TRBV11-3; CDR3 protein: CASSKGRVTFNYGYTF; CDR3 DNA: TGTGCCAGCAGTAAGGGCAGAGTAACCTTTAACTATGGCTACACCTTC
D gene: .; clone size: .; J gene: TRBJ2-2; V gene: TRBV27; CDR3 protein: CASTRGNTGELFF; CDR3 DNA: TGTGCCAGCACGCGGGGGAACACCGGGGAGCTGTTTTTT
D gene: .; clone size: .; J gene: TRBJ1-4; V gene: TRBV5-1; CDR3 protein: CASSLVPHGGNEKLFF; CDR3 DNA: TGCGCCAGCAGCTTGGTCCCGCACGGGGGGAATGAAAAACTGTTTTTT
D gene: .; clone size: few; J gene: TRBJ1-5; V gene: TRBV19; CDR3 protein: CASTREGSNQPQHF; CDR3 DNA: TGTGCCAGTACCCGAGAAGGGAGCAATCAGCCCCAGCATTTT
D gene: .; clone size: .; J gene: TRBJ1-2; V gene: TRBV7-9; CDR3 protein: CASSLARGQTNYGYTF; CDR3 DNA: TGTGCCAGCAGCTTAGCGCGTGGTCAGACTAACTATGGCTACACCTTC
D gene: TRBD2; clone size: .; J gene: TRBJ2-2; V gene: TRBV18; CDR3 protein: CASSQGLTNTGELFF; CDR3 DNA: TGTGCCAGCTCACAGGGACTAACGAACACCGGGGAGCTGTTTTTT
D gene: .; clone size: .; J gene: TRBJ1-5; V gene: TRBV6-2/TRBV6-3; CDR3 protein: CASSYIQGDQPQHF; CDR3 DNA: TGTGCCAGCAGTTACATACAGGGTGACCAGCCCCAGCATTTT
D gene: .; clone size: .; J gene: TRBJ1-1; V gene: TRBV7-8; CDR3 protein: CASSLAVGTKAFF; CDR3 DNA: TGTGCCAGCAGCTTAGCCGTGGGGACTAAAGCTTTCTTT
D gene: .; clone size: .; J gene: TRBJ1-1; V gene: TRBV19; CDR3 protein: CASSAGNTEAFF; CDR3 DNA: TGTGCCAGTTCAGCAGGGAACACTGAAGCTTTCTTT